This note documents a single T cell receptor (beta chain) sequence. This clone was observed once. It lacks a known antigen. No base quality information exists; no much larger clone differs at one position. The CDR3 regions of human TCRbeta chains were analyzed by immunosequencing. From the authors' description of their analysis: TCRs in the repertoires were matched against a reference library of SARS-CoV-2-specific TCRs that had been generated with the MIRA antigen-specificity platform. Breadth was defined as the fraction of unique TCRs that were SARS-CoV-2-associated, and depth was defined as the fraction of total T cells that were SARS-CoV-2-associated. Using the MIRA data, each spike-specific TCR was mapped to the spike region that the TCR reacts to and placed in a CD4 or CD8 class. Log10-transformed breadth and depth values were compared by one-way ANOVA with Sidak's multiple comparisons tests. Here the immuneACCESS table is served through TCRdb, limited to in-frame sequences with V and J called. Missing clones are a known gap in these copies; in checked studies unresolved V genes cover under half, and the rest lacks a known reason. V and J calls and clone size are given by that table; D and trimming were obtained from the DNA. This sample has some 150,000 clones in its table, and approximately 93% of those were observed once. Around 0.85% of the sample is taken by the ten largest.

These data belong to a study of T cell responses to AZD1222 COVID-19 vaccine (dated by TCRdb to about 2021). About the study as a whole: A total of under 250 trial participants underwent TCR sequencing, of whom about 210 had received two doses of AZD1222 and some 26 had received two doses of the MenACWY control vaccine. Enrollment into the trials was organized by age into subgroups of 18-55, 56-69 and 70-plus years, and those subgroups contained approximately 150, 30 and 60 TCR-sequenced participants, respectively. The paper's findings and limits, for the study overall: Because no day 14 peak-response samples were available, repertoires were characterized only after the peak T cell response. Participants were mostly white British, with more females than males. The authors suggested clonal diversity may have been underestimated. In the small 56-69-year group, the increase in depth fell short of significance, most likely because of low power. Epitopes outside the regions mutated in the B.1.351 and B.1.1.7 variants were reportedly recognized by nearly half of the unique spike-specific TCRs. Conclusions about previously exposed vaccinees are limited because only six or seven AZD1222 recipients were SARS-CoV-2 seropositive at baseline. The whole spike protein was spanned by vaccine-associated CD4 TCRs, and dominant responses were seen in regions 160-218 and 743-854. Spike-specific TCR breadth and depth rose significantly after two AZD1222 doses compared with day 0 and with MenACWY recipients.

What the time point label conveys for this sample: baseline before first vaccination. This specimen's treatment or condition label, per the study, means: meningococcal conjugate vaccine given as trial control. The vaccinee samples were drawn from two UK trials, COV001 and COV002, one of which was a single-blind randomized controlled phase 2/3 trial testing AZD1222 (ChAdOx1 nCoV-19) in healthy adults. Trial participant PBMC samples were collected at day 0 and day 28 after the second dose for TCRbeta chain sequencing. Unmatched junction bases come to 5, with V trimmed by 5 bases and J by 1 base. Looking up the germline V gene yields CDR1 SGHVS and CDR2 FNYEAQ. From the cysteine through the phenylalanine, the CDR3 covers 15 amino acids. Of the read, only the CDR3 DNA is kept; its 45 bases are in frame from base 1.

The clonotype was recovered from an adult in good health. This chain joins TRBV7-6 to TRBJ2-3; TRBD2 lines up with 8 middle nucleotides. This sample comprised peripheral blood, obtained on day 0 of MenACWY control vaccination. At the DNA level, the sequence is TGTGCCAGCAGCCGCAGCGGGGGAGGCACAGATACGCAGTATTTT. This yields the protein CASSRSGGGTDTQYF.